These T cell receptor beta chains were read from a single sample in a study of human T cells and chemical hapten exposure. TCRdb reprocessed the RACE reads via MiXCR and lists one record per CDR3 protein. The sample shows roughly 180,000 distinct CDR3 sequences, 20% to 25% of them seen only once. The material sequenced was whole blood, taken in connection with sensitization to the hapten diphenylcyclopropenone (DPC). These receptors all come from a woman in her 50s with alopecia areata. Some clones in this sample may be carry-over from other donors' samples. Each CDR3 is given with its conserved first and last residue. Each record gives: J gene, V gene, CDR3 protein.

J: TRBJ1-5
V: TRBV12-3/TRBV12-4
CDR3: CASSFKGNQPQHF

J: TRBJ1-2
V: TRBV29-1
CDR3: CSVELGPGLGGYTF

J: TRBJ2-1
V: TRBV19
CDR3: CASSPGLAYNEQFF

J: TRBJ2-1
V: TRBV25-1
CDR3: CASSDSRTPEQFF

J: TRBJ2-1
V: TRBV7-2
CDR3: CASSLAGTRGGNEQFF

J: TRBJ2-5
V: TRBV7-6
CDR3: CASSLGTEGQTQYF

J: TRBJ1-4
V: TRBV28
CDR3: CASSAFNTEKLFF

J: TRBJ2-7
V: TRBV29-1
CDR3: CSVGGFEGGSNYEQYF

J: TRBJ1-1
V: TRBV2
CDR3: CASRARTEYTEAFF

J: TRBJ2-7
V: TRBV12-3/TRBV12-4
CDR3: CASTEDISYEQYF

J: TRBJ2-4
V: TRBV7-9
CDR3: CASSSLTGGIQYF

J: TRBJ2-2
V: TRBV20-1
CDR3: CSASVGRATGELFF

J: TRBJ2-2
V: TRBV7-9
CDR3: CASSLSGMTTGELFF